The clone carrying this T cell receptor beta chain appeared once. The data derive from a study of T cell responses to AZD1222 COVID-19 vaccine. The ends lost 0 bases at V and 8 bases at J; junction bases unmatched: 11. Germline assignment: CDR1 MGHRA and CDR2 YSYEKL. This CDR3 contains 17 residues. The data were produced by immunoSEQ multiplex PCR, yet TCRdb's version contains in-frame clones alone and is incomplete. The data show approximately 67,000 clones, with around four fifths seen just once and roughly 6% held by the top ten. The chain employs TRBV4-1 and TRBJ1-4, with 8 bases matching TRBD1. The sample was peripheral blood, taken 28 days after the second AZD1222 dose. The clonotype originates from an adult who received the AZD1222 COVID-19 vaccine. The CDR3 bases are TGCGCCAGCAGCCAAGAGGTGGGGCAGGGGGCCTCCGAAAAACTGTTTTTT. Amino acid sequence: CASSQEVGQGASEKLFF.